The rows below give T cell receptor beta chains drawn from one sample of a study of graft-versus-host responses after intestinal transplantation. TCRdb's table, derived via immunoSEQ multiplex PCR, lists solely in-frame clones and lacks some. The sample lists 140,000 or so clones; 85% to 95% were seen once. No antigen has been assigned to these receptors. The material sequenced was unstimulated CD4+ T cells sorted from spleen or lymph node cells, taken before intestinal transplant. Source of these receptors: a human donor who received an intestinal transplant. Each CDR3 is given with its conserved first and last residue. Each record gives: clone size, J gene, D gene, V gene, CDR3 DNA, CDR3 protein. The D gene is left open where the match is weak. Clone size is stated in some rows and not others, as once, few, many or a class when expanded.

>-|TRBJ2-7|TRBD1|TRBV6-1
TGTGCCAGCAGTACAGACAGGGGGTCGGGGGAGCAGTACTTC
CASSTDRGSGEQYF
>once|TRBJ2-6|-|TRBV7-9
TGTGCCAGCAGCTTCAACCCTAACATAGAGGGCGGAGGGGCCAACGTCCTGACTTTC
CASSFNPNIEGGGANVLTF
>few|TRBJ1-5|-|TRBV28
TGTGCCAGCAGTTTATTAAGGGGGGTCAATCAGCCCCAGCATTTT
CASSLLRGVNQPQHF
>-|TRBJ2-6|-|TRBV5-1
TGCGCCAGCAGCCCCAATGGGGCAGGGGTCTCTGGGGCCAACGTCCTGACTTTC
CASSPNGAGVSGANVLTF
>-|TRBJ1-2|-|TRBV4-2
TGTGCCAGCAGCCAAGAAACAGGTGCCCCCTATGGCTACACCTTC
CASSQETGAPYGYTF
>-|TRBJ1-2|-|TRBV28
TGTGCCAGCAACCCCCAGGGGCGGTATGGCTACACCTTC
CASNPQGRYGYTF
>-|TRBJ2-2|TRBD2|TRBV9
TGTGCCGGTCAAAGCGGGAGGGCTAGCACGAACACCGGGGAGCTGTTTTTT
CAGQSGRASTNTGELFF
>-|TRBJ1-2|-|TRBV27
TGTGCCAGCAGTTTAGACGGACAGCCCAACTATGGCTACACCTTC
CASSLDGQPNYGYTF
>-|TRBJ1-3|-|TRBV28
TGTGCCAGCTCCGCTCCGGATCGTGGAAACACCATATATTTT
CASSAPDRGNTIYF
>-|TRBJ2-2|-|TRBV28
TGTGCCAGCATTCTACAGTCTGGCGGGGAGCTGTTTTTT
CASILQSGGELFF
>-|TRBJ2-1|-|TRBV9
TGTGCCAGCAGCGTAGTGTCCTTTGCAGGGAACCCCTACAATGAGCAGTTCTTC
CASSVVSFAGNPYNEQFF
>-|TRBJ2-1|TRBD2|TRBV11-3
TGTGCCAGCAGCTTAGCGCCTAGCGGGAGATATGAGCAGTTCTTC
CASSLAPSGRYEQFF
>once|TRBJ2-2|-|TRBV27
TGTGCCAGCTTACACACCGGGGAGCTGTTTTTT
CASLHTGELFF
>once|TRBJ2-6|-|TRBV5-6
TGTGCCAGCAGACGCACAGGGTGGGGCGGTACCGGGGCCAACGTCCTGACTTTC
CASRRTGWGGTGANVLTF
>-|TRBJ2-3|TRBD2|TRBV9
TGTGCCAGCAGCGTCGCTAGCGGGAGGGGAGATACGCAGTATTTT
CASSVASGRGDTQYF
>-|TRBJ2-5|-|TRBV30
TGTGCCTGGAGTGTAGGGTACCCCCAGGAGACCCAGTACTTC
CAWSVGYPQETQYF
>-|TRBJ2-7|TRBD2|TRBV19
TGTGCCAGTAGTATAGATCCGACTAGCGGATCCTACGAGCAGTACTTC
CASSIDPTSGSYEQYF